The 23 T cell receptor beta chains reported below all come from one sample, sequenced in a study of blood T cell repertoires in COVID-19. Profiled with immunoSEQ multiplex PCR; TCRdb holds only in-frame clones, not every one. The data hold 55,000 to 80,000 clones, with around 88% observed a single time. Material: peripheral blood. These receptors all stem from a human donor in a cohort sampled during active COVID-19.

CDR3 in amino acids: CASSSPRGTEAFF. The CDR3 DNA reads as TGTGCCAGCAGCAGTCCTCGCGGGACTGAAGCTTTCTTT. The gene calls are TRBV21-1 and TRBJ1-1. TRBV21-1 is a recognized pseudogene. The CDR3 is made up of 13 amino acids.

The rearrangement joins TRBV30 to TRBJ2-6, with 12 nucleotides matching TRBD1. Germline V CDR1 and CDR2: GTSNPN, SVGIG (reference sequence). This CDR3 region has 17 residues. CDR3: CATPTRDRGPGANVLTF. The CDR3 DNA follows: TGTGCTACCCCCACCCGGGACAGGGGGCCTGGGGCCAACGTCCTGACTTTC.

Concerning this clone itself: Other DNA variants within this sample encode the same CDR3. The chain carries TRBV7-2 and TRBJ2-3; 11 bases are a match to TRBD2. J gave up 2 bases and V 5 bases, and 6 bases lay outside the gene matches. In germline, CDR1 is SGHTA, CDR2 FQGNSA. The CDR3 runs 16 residues. The CDR3 spells CASSRLAGGNTDTQYF. The DNA of the CDR3 is TGTGCCAGCAGCCGCCTAGCGGGGGGCAACACAGATACGCAGTATTTT.

The CDR3 here is CASSSSPGGISDTQYF. The DNA for the CDR3 is TGTGCCAGCAGCTCCAGTCCAGGGGGTATATCGGATACGCAGTATTTT. This chain links TRBV7-2 with TRBJ2-3, with 7 bases identical to TRBD1. J lost 6 bases, V lost 4 bases, and 13 bases had no gene match. This CDR3 contains 16 residues. Germline CDR1 and CDR2: SGHTA and FQGNSA.

The chain is built from TRBV29-1 and TRBJ2-5, with TRBD1 matching over 8 bases. V gave up 7 bases and J gave up 4 bases; unmatched junction bases: 8. In germline, CDR1 is SQVTM, CDR2 ANQGSEA. This CDR3 comprises 13 residues. CDR3 bases: TGCAGCGCCCAGACAGGGGCAGCAGAGACCCAGTACTTC. Its protein is CSAQTGAAETQYF. The entire variable domain, with the rest obtained from reference TRBV29-1 and TRBJ2-5, is as follows: SAVISQKPSRDICQRGTSLTIQCQVDSQVTMMFWYRQQPGQSLTLIATANQGSEATYESGFVIDKFPISRPNLTFSTLTVSNMSPEDSSIYLCSAQTGAAETQYFGPGTRLLVL.

This clone was seen once. The genes are TRBV19 and TRBJ2-3, with D possibly matching TRBD1 (7 bases). Germline CDR1 reads LNHDA; CDR2 reads SQIVND (reference sequence). V gave up 6 bases and J gave up 7 bases, with 14 bases separating them. CDR3 size: 13 residues. The CDR3 bases are TGTGCCAGTAGGCAGGGGGGACGGCATACGCAGTATTTT. Encoded protein: CASRQGGRHTQYF.

This clone occurred once. The chain is built from TRBV21-1 and TRBJ1-5; TRBD1 reflects the table's D call only, with no check against the DNA. TRBV21-1 represents a pseudogene. There are 18 residues in the CDR3. The CDR3 region has the DNA TGTGCCAGCAGCAAAGGTGACACCAGGGTAAAGGGCAATCAGCCCCAGCATTTT. This codes for CASSKGDTRVKGNQPQHF.

The gene calls are TRBV19 and TRBJ1-6, with 7 bases lining up with TRBD1. V gave up 3 bases and J gave up 7 bases; unmatched junction bases: 3. Germline V gene sequence: CDR1 LNHDA, CDR2 SQIVND (reference sequence). CDR3 length: 14 amino acids. The CDR3: CASSMVTGNSPLHF. The CDR3 nucleotides are TGTGCCAGTAGTATGGTGACAGGGAATTCACCCCTCCACTTT.

This chain uses TRBV7-3 with TRBJ2-5; 7 bases fit TRBD2. CDR1 is SGHTA, CDR2 FQGTGA, per germline. V lost 0 bases and J lost 5; bases outside the gene matches: 6. CDR3 size: 15 residues. The CDR3 bases are TGTGCCAGCAGCTTAACGGGAGGGGACGGGGAGACCCAGTACTTC. Protein product: CASSLTGGDGETQYF. Using reference TRBV7-3 and TRBJ2-5 for the parts outside the CDR3, the full variable domain is GAGVSQTPSNKVTEKGKYVELRCDPISGHTALYWYRQSLGQGPEFLIYFQGTGAADDSGLPNDRFFAVRPEGSVSTLKIQRTERGDSAVYLCASSLTGGDGETQYFGPGTRLLVL.

The chain recombines TRBV29-1 with TRBJ1-2; TRBD1 is a possible D gene (5 bases). The CDR3 covers 12 residues. The germline CDR1 and CDR2 sequences are SQVTM and ANQGSEA. Trimming shortened V by 4 bases and J by 8 bases, and 14 bases separated the two germline ends. The CDR3 DNA follows: TGCAGCGTTGTTGTAGGGGCTGCCGGCTACACCTTC. Translating it yields CSVVVGAAGYTF.

The chain uses TRBV6-2 or TRBV6-3 and TRBJ2-1, with D tentatively TRBD2 (6 bases). The CDR3 is made up of 13 amino acids. V lost 6 bases, J lost 9 bases, and 15 bases lay in between. Germline loops: CDR1 MNHEY, CDR2 SVGEGT. This chain's CDR3 is CASSPRRTTEQFF. DNA for the CDR3: TGTGCCAGCAGCCCCCGCCGGACTACTGAGCAGTTCTTC.

The genes are TRBV6-5 and TRBJ1-5, with D unclear. V was clipped by 7 bases and J by 4 bases, with 14 bases between them. CDR1 and CDR2 (germline): MNHEY, SVGAGI. CDR3 length: 14 residues. CDR3 loop: CASTLQTNNQPQHF. The CDR3 DNA follows: TGTGCCAGCACCCTACAGACCAATAATCAGCCCCAGCATTTT.

The genes are TRBV5-4 and TRBJ2-2, with 12 bases fitting TRBD2. The CDR3 loop spans 16 amino acids. CDR1 SGHNT and CDR2 YYREEE come from the germline V gene (reference sequence). V trimming: 4 bases; J trimming: 4 bases; junction bases outside the gene matches: 5. This chain's CDR3 is CASSRRLAGATGELFF. In DNA form, the CDR3 reads TGTGCCAGCAGCCGGCGACTAGCGGGGGCCACCGGGGAGCTGTTTTTT.

The chain has TRBV12-5 and TRBJ2-6, with 10 bases lining up with TRBD1. The CDR3 has 21 amino acids. The V gene's germline CDR1 is LGHNT and CDR2 FRNRAP. Trimming at V came to 0 bases and at J to 0 bases, leaving 11 bases not matched to a gene. The CDR3: CASGLVGSGTGAASGANVLTF. CDR3 in DNA: TGTGCTAGTGGTTTGGTAGGGTCTGGGACAGGGGCCGCCTCTGGGGCCAACGTCCTGACTTTC.

CDR3 protein: CASSRTGSSYEQYF. DNA for the CDR3: TGTGCCAGCAGCCGGACAGGGAGCTCCTACGAGCAGTACTTC. This chain links TRBV7-8 with TRBJ2-7; 8 bases fit TRBD1. Per the germline V gene, CDR1 is SGHVS and CDR2 is FQNEAQ. J was trimmed by 0 bases and V by 5 bases; bases with no gene match: 3. CDR3 length: 14 residues.

J is TRBJ2-6 and V is TRBV5-1, with D unclear. The CDR3 contains 15 residues. Germline CDR1 and CDR2: SGHRS and YFSETQ. V was clipped by 5 bases and J by 0 bases, with 9 bases between them. The CDR3 is CASSQLGSGANVLTF. CDR3 sequence (DNA): TGCGCCAGCAGTCAGCTAGGCTCTGGGGCCAACGTCCTGACTTTC.

This chain links TRBV13 with TRBJ2-1; D is possibly TRBD2 (6 bases). V lost 2 bases to trimming and J lost 9 bases, with 11 bases between them. The CDR3 length is 13 residues. The germline V gene has CDR1 PRHDT and CDR2 FYEKMQ (reference sequence). The CDR3, as DNA: TGTGCCAGCAGCTTATCCCGGGGGAGTGAGCAGTTCTTC. This sequence encodes CASSLSRGSEQFF. Supplemented by reference TRBV13 and TRBJ2-1, the full variable domain reads AAGVIQSPRHLIKEKRETATLKCYPIPRHDTVYWYQQGPGQDPQFLISFYEKMQSDKGSIPDRFSAQQFSDYHSELNMSSLELGDSALYFCASSLSRGSEQFFGPGTRLTVL.

The chain recombines TRBV7-6 with TRBJ1-4, with a weak D call TRBD1 (5 bases). The germline CDR1 and CDR2 sequences are SGHVS and FNYEAQ. The V gene lost 1 base and the J gene lost 5 bases, with 20 bases spanning the gap. CDR3 length equals 18 residues. The CDR3 coding sequence is TGTGCCAGCAGCTTAGAACCGACCGGGGGGACCACGAATGAAAAACTGTTTTTT. Translation gives CASSLEPTGGTTNEKLFF.

This CDR3 is CASSDLESAPSTDTQYF. The DNA for the CDR3 is TGTGCCAGCAGCGACCTGGAGAGCGCCCCTAGCACAGATACGCAGTATTTT. The chain joins TRBV6-2 or TRBV6-3 to TRBJ2-3, with D unclear. Germline CDR1 is MNHEY and CDR2 is SVGEGT. Trimming removed 6 bases from V and 0 bases from J, with 19 bases in between. The CDR3 extends over 17 amino acids.

This sequence joins TRBV6-5 and TRBJ2-7; tentatively, D is TRBD2 (6 bases). The CDR3 has 14 amino acids. CDR1 is MNHEY and CDR2 is SVGAGI in the germline V gene. V lost 6 bases and J 3 bases, leaving 15 bases between the germline ends. Here the CDR3 reads CASRGLSSGYEQYF. DNA of the CDR3: TGTGCCAGCAGGGGACTGTCCTCGGGCTACGAGCAGTACTTC.

This clone appeared once. The genes are TRBV5-6 and TRBJ1-1, with D tentatively TRBD1 (5 bases). V was trimmed by 0 bases and J by 3 bases, leaving 12 bases between them. CDR1 and CDR2 (germline): SGHDT, YYEEEE. There are 15 residues in the CDR3. The CDR3 spells CASSLERPGDTEAFF. The DNA for the CDR3 is TGTGCCAGCAGCTTGGAGCGGCCGGGGGACACTGAAGCTTTCTTT.

The chain employs TRBV5-1 and TRBJ2-4; 9 nucleotides line up with TRBD1. The V gene end was trimmed by 4 bases and the J gene end by 6 bases; junction bases not matched to a gene: 8. The germline gives CDR1 SGHRS, CDR2 YFSETQ. The CDR3 is 15 amino acids. This CDR3 reads CASSEGTGPRNIQYF. CDR3 in DNA: TGCGCCAGCAGCGAGGGGACAGGGCCCCGAAACATTCAGTACTTC.

The chain carries TRBV5-1 and TRBJ2-4, with 7 nucleotides matching TRBD2. This CDR3 has 16 residues. CDR1 and CDR2 from the germline V gene are SGHRS and YFSETQ. The V and J ends lost 2 bases and 1 base, in that order; junction bases with no gene match: 6. CDR3 amino acids: CASSFTGTTAKNIQYF. CDR3 nucleotides: TGCGCCAGCAGCTTTACCGGGACTACGGCCAAAAACATTCAGTACTTC.